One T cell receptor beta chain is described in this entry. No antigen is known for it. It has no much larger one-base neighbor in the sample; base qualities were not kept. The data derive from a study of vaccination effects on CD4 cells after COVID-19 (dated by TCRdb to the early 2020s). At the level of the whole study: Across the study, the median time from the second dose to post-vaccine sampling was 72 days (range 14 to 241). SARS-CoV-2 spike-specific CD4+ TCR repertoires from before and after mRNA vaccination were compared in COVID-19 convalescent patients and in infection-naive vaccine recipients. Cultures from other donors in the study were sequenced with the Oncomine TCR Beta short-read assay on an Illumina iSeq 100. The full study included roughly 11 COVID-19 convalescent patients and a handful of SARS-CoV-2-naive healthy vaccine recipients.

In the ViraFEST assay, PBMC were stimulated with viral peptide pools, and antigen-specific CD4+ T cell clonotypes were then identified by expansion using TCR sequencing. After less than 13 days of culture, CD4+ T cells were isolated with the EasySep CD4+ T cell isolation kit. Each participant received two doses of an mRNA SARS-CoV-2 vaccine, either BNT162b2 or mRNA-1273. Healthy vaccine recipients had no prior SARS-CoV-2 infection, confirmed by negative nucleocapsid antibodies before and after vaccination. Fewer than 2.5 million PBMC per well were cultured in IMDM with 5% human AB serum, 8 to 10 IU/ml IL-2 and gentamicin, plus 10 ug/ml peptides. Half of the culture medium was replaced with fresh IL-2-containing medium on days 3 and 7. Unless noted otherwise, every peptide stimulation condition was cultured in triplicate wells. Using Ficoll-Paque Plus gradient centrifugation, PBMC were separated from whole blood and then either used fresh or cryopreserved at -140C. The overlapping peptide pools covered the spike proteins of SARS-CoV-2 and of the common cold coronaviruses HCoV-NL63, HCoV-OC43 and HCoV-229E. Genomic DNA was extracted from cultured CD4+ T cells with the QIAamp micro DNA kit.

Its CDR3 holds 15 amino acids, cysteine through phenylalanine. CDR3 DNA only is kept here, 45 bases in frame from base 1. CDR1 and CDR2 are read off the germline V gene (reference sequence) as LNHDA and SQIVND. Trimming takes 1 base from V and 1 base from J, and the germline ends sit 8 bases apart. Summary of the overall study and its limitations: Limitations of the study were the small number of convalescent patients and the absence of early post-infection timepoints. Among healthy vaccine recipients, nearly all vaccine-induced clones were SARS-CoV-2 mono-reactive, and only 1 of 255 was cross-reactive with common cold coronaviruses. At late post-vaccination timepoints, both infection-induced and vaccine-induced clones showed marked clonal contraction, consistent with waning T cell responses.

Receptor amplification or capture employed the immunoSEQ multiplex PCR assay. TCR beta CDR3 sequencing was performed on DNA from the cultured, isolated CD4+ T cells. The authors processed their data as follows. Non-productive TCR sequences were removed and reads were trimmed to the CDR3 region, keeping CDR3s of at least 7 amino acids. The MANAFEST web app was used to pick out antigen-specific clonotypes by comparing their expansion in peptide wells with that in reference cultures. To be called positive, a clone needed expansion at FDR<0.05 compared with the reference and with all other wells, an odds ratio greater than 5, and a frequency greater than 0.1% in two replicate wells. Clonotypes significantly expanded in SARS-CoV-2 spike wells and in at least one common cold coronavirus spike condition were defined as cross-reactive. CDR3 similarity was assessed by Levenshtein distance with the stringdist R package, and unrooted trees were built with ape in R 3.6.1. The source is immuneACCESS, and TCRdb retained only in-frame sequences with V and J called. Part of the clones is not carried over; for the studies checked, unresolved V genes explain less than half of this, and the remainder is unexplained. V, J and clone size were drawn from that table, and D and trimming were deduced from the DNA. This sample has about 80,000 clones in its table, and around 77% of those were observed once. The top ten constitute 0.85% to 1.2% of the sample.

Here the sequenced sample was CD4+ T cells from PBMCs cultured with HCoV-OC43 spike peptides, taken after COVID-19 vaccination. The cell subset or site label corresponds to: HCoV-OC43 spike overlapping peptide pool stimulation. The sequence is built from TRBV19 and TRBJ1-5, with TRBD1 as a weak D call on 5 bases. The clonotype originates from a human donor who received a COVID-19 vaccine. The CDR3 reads CASSIAGVSNQPQHF. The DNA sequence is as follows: TGTGCCAGTAGTATAGCGGGGGTAAGCAATCAGCCCCAGCATTTT.